This T cell receptor beta chain was documented in a study of OX40 agonist ivuxolimab in advanced cancers. For the study at large: Patients receiving dose escalation had hepatocellular carcinoma, melanoma, renal cell or head and neck cancer.

The germline V gene encodes CDR1 SGHTA and CDR2 FQGTGA. V lost 4 bases and J 7 bases, leaving 13 bases between the germline ends. The CDR3 covers 14 residues. Assay: immunoSEQ multiplex PCR; the TCRdb copy retains only in-frame clones and omits some. This sample carries tens of thousands of clones, about 86% of them seen once, and the ten largest clones take 0.65% to 0.9%. The receptor was derived from an adult with an advanced solid tumor such as melanoma, head and neck, liver or kidney cancer. This chain joins TRBV7-3 and TRBJ2-2; D is unresolved. The source material was CD4+ or CD8+ T cells sorted from blood, sampled in a trial of the OX40 agonist ivuxolimab. CDR3 sequence reads: CASSSSWASGELFF. CDR3 sequence (DNA): TGTGCCAGCAGCTCCTCCTGGGCGAGCGGGGAGCTGTTTTTT.